This T cell receptor (beta chain) was sequenced for a study of blood T cell repertoires in COVID-19 (dated by TCRdb to about 2020). With regard to the full study: Collaborator samples came from the United States, Italy and Spain and covered acute and convalescent phases of COVID-19. Deeply sampled blood TCRbeta repertoires from subjects exposed to, actively infected with, or recovered from COVID-19 were included in the dataset. Samples were obtained from the ongoing ImmuneRACE study (first 160 participants) and from 1,254 subjects provided by 6 global collaborators. HLA class I and class II types, where available, came from metadata supplied by the sample provider rather than from assay-based typing. Nearly every sample came with metadata listing a de-identified subject ID, COVID-19 status, age in years and sex. The repertoires were released in a freely available public database intended as a resource for research on the immune response to SARS-CoV-2. The material from the prospective study consisted of cDNA or gDNA derived from T cells, B-cell-depleted T cells, or PBMCs. Here is what the overall study found, with its caveats: Clinical and demographic metadata were provided uncurated, with the amount varying by source and participant.

TCRbeta CDR3 regions were amplified from genomic DNA using the immunoSEQ Assay, a bias-controlled multiplex PCR. The authors' pipeline ran thus. The number of nucleated cells in each sample was estimated from the amplification of reference gene primers within the assay. To quantify the absolute abundance of each unique TCRbeta CDR3 rearrangement, sequence reads were collapsed and filtered. Productive Simpson clonality was computed per sample as the square root of Simpson's diversity index over productive rearrangements. The source is immuneACCESS, and TCRdb retained only in-frame sequences with V and J called. Part of the clones is not carried over; for the studies checked, unresolved V genes explain less than half of this, and the remainder is unexplained. V, J and clone size reflect that table, while D and trimming were determined from the DNA. This sample is represented by about 210,000 clones; approximately 80% of them were singletons. Of the sample, 7.8% falls within the top ten clones.

Of note for this clone: Its antigen remains undetermined. Nothing much larger sits one base from this clone, and base qualities are not available.

One collaborating source in Seattle enrolled patients while the patients were actively infected and followed the patients over time throughout the course of disease. Each collaborating institution followed its own protocols to collect whole blood in K2EDTA tubes. For TCRbeta analysis, collaborators shipped samples in one of three forms: frozen whole blood, isolated PBMCs, or DNA extracted from either of those sample types. Sequencing was performed on peripheral blood. This receptor was taken from a woman aged 80 or older with COVID-19, enrolled during active disease.

Read as DNA, the sequence is TGTGCCAGTAGTGGACAGGGCCTCGGTAATTCACCCCTCCACTTT. This sequence encodes CASSGQGLGNSPLHF. The rearrangement joined TRBV19 to TRBJ1-6; 8 bases in between match TRBD1. The CDR3 contains 15 residues, cysteine and phenylalanine counted. The kept DNA is CDR3 alone, 45 bases in frame from the first base. V and J are trimmed by 5 bases and 6 bases, and the gene matches miss 6 bases of the junction. Looking up the germline V gene (reference sequence) yields CDR1 LNHDA and CDR2 SQIVND.